The 24 T cell receptor beta chains given below trace back to one sample, sequenced in a study of blood T cells in healthy people across ages. A J-beta primer mix and a sample-barcoded 5' primer were used in a second PCR of roughly 6 to 11 cycles. Using its own MiXCR run on the 5' RACE reads, TCRdb lists one record per CDR3 protein. The sample records over a million distinct CDR3 sequences, roughly 43% being singletons. What was sequenced was blood. These receptor sequences come from a woman younger than 30 in good health.

CDR3 nucleotide sequence: TGTGCCAGCTCACCTTTTGGGGCTGAGCAGTTCTTC. Protein: CASSPFGAEQFF. This chain connects TRBV18 to TRBJ2-1, with D tentatively TRBD1 (5 bases). The CDR3 consists of 12 residues. Germline CDR1 KGHSH, CDR2 LQKENI. V was clipped by 3 bases and J by 9 bases, with 9 bases between them.

This rearrangement joins TRBV7-2 to TRBJ2-2; TRBD2 matches 13 bases. V lost 1 base, J lost 5 bases, and 4 bases stayed unmatched. This CDR3 is 17 amino acids long. Germline V gene lookup returns CDR1 SGHTA and CDR2 FQGNSA. The DNA for the CDR3 is TGTGCCAGCAGCTTAGGCGGACTAGCGGGAGTTACCGGGGAGCTGTTTTTT. As protein: CASSLGGLAGVTGELFF.

This clonotype was counted between two and nine times. The genes are TRBV20-1 and TRBJ1-2; D might be TRBD1 (5 bases). Germline assignment: CDR1 DFQATT and CDR2 SNEGSKA (reference sequence). The CDR3 consists of 15 residues. V was cut by 0 bases and J by 4 bases, with 15 bases left in between. CDR3 in DNA: TGCAGTGCTAGAGATTTGCAGGGAGAGGCCTATGGCTACACCTTC. Amino acids: CSARDLQGEAYGYTF.

This clonotype was picked up a small number of times. The J gene is TRBJ2-1, the V gene TRBV28; 7 bases align to TRBD2. Unmatched junction bases numbered 12, after V lost 6 bases and J lost 7 bases. From germline, CDR1 is MDHEN and CDR2 SYDVKM. The CDR3 is 15 amino acids. The CDR3 spells CASSLPRGGLNEQFF. CDR3 nucleotides: TGTGCCAGCAGCCTTCCTAGGGGAGGGCTTAATGAGCAGTTCTTC.

This clonotype was seen just once. The V and J genes are TRBV7-9 and TRBJ1-1; D gene uncertain. The V gene's germline CDR1 is SEHNR and CDR2 FQNEAQ (reference sequence). This CDR3 spans 13 amino acids. V was clipped by 5 bases and J by 1 base, with 8 bases between them. The CDR3 bases are TGTGCCAGCAGCCAGGCCTCGAACACTGAAGCTTTCTTT. Its translation: CASSQASNTEAFF.

In DNA, the CDR3 is TGTGCCAGCAGCTTATTTGGACAGGGGATAGGAAAAGAGACCCAGTACTTC. This encodes CASSLFGQGIGKETQYF. The chain links TRBV7-2 to TRBJ2-5, with 9 nucleotides matching TRBD1. Per germline, CDR1 SGHTA and CDR2 FQGNSA. J was trimmed by 3 bases and V by 2 bases; bases with no gene match: 10. This CDR3 has 17 amino acids.

The genes are TRBV28 and TRBJ2-1; TRBD1 might be the D (5 bases). Germline V lookup: CDR1 MDHEN, CDR2 SYDVKM. V dropped 8 bases and J dropped 10 bases, with 15 bases sitting between them. The CDR3 is 12 amino acids. The CDR3 DNA sequence: TGTGCCAGCGGAGACAGCTCCTACGAGCAGTTCTTC. Its translation is CASGDSSYEQFF.

This clonotype appeared a single time. The gene calls are TRBV12-3 or TRBV12-4 and TRBJ2-3, with 11 bases identical to TRBD2. V lost 1 base and J lost 3; bases outside the gene matches: 12. The CDR3 spans 19 residues. CDR3 sequence (DNA): TGTGCCAGCAGTTTAGAGGCGCCCCCCGGGACTAGCGGAACAGATACGCAGTATTTT. Amino acids: CASSLEAPPGTSGTDTQYF.

This clonotype was counted only a few times. The rearrangement uses TRBV29-1 and TRBJ1-1; D is possibly TRBD1 (6 bases). Germline assignment: CDR1 SQVTM and CDR2 ANQGSEA. Trimming removed 5 bases from V and 1 base from J, with 14 bases in between. The CDR3 sequence is 14 residues long. DNA of the CDR3: TGCAGCGTTAGGGGGGGACGGACGAACACTGAAGCTTTCTTT. The encoded protein is CSVRGGRTNTEAFF. Using reference TRBV29-1 and TRBJ1-1 for the parts outside the CDR3, the full variable domain is SAVISQKPSRDICQRGTSLTIQCQVDSQVTMMFWYRQQPGQSLTLIATANQGSEATYESGFVIDKFPISRPNLTFSTLTVSNMSPEDSSIYLCSVRGGRTNTEAFFGQGTRLTVV.

This clonotype was seen repeatedly, ten times or more. The rearrangement uses TRBV7-9 and TRBJ2-3; 7 nucleotides match TRBD2. The junction had 4 bases not matched to a gene; V was cut back by 3 bases and J by 1 base. Germline CDR1 reads SEHNR; CDR2 reads FQNEAQ (reference sequence). The CDR3 spans 15 residues. The CDR3 bases are TGTGCCAGCAGCTTTCCCGCGGGAGGCACAGATACGCAGTATTTT. Protein product: CASSFPAGGTDTQYF.

This chain links TRBV20-1 with TRBJ2-1, with 7 bases identical to TRBD1. Gene TRBJ2-7 matches the end of the DNA better, so the J call may be wrong. The CDR3 runs 18 residues. Germline CDR1 reads DFQATT; CDR2 reads SNEGSKA (reference sequence). The CDR3 protein is CSAREWGQTKPSYNEQYF. Written as DNA, the CDR3 is TGCAGTGCTAGAGAGTGGGGACAGACTAAGCCCTCCTACAATGAGCAGTACTTC.

This clonotype was counted a few times. The rearrangement joins TRBV6-6 to TRBJ2-1; 7 nucleotides match TRBD2. The CDR3 has 15 residues. Looked up from germline, CDR1 is MNHNY and CDR2 is SVGAGI (reference sequence). J lost 8 bases, V lost 5 bases, and 12 bases had no gene match. The chain's CDR3 is CASSLSWAGEYEQFF. CDR3 nucleotide sequence: TGTGCCAGCAGTCTATCTTGGGCGGGAGAGTATGAGCAGTTCTTC.

The V gene is TRBV27, the J gene TRBJ2-2; D possibly corresponds to TRBD2 (5 bases). Germline-derived CDR1 and CDR2 are MNHEY and SMNVEV (reference sequence). With 6 bases removed from V and 0 bases from J, the gap between germline ends came to 5 bases. The CDR3 has 13 residues. The CDR3 spells CASSGTNTGELFF. In nucleotides, the CDR3 is TGTGCCAGCAGCGGGACGAACACCGGGGAGCTGTTTTTT.

V is TRBV4-2 and J is TRBJ2-5; 10 bases line up with TRBD1. The trim removed 5 bases at V and 5 bases at J, leaving 8 bases unmatched. The CDR3 runs 15 residues. Germline CDR1 LGHNA, CDR2 YNFKEQ. CDR3 bases: TGTGCCAGCAGCTTCCGGGACAGGGGTTTGGAGACCCAGTACTTC. As protein: CASSFRDRGLETQYF.

J is TRBJ2-5 and V is TRBV4-1; D not certain. This CDR3 has 17 residues. Germline CDR1 and CDR2: MGHRA and YSYEKL. V dropped 1 base and J dropped 2 bases, with 17 bases sitting between them. CDR3 DNA: TGCGCCAGCAGCCAAGGCTTCCCGGGTCTGCTACAAGAGACCCAGTACTTC. Protein product: CASSQGFPGLLQETQYF.

The sample holds a few counts of this clonotype. V usage is TRBV6-2 or TRBV6-3 and J usage is TRBJ1-5, with D perhaps TRBD1 (5 bases). Germline V gene sequence: CDR1 MNHEY, CDR2 SVGEGT. This CDR3 has 16 amino acids. Trimming removed 6 bases from V and 4 bases from J, with 19 bases in between. Here the CDR3 DNA reads TGTGCCAGCAGCAAACCGTCAGGGAGTGGGAATCAGCCCCAGCATTTT. It encodes CASSKPSGSGNQPQHF.

Worth noting for this clonotype: This may be a read error, as it is one base from a much larger clone. The CDR3 region is CSARVGLAIETQFF. The CDR3, as DNA: TGCAGTGCTAGAGTGGGACTAGCGATAGAGACCCAGTTCTTC. This sequence joins TRBV20-1 and TRBJ2-1; 10 bases fit TRBD2. The CDR3 is 14 amino acids. After removal of 1 base from V and 13 bases from J, the junction contained 10 bases not matched to a gene. Germline V lookup: CDR1 DFQATT, CDR2 SNEGSKA (reference sequence).

V gene TRBV2 combines with J gene TRBJ2-7; TRBD2 might be the D (5 bases). Germline V gene lookup returns CDR1 SNHLY and CDR2 FYNNEI. Trimming removed 6 bases at V and 0 bases at J, with 15 bases between. The CDR3 spans 15 residues. CDR3 region: CASRSMDGSSYEQYF. CDR3 DNA: TGTGCCAGCAGATCCATGGATGGGAGCTCCTACGAGCAGTACTTC.

The V gene is TRBV29-1, the J gene TRBJ1-1; D may be TRBD1 (5 bases). This CDR3 region has 13 residues. V gave up 3 bases and J gave up 1 base, with 9 bases separating them. Germline V gene data show CDR1 as SQVTM and CDR2 as ANQGSEA. The CDR3 DNA reads as TGCAGCGTTGACCAGGGCACGAACACTGAAGCTTTCTTT. This gives the protein CSVDQGTNTEAFF.

This clonotype appeared a few times. The chain combines TRBV3-1 with TRBJ1-5; TRBD1 might be the D (5 bases). Trimming removed 4 bases at V and 3 bases at J, with 10 bases between. The germline CDR1 and CDR2 sequences are LGHDT and YNNKEL (reference sequence). The CDR3 covers 14 residues. CDR3 residues: CASSLGTSNQPQHF. The DNA for the CDR3 is TGTGCCAGCAGCCTAGGGACCTCCAATCAGCCCCAGCATTTT.

A single count supports this clonotype. This clone may be a read error of a much larger clone one base away. The rearrangement links TRBV4-2 to TRBJ2-3; weak D call: TRBD2 (5 bases). The CDR3 covers 14 residues. Per germline, CDR1 LGHNA and CDR2 YNFKEQ. CDR3 DNA sequence: TGTGCCAGCAGACGAGGGTCGAGGTCAGATATGCAGTATTTT. Residues: CASRRGSRSDMQYF.

This clonotype has a handful of counts. This chain uses TRBV29-1 with TRBJ2-7; 11 positions match TRBD1. The trim removed 3 bases at V and 4 bases at J, leaving 8 bases unmatched. The germline CDR1 and CDR2 sequences are SQVTM and ANQGSEA. CDR3 length equals 15 residues. The DNA for the CDR3 is TGCAGCGTTGATAAACCGGGACAGGGGGTTTACGAGCAGTACTTC. It is translated as CSVDKPGQGVYEQYF.

About this clonotype itself: At one end, the junction sequence differs from germline, possibly due to a read error. The chain couples TRBV6-6 to TRBJ2-7; 13 bases match TRBD2. Germline CDR1 is MNHNY and CDR2 is SVGAGI (reference sequence). The CDR3 covers 15 residues. This chain's CDR3 is CASRGTSGDSYEQYF. Here the CDR3 DNA reads TGTGCTAGCAGGGGGACTAGCGGGGACTCCTACGAGCAGTACTTC.

Only a few counts were recorded for this clonotype. One end of the junction is discordant with germline, which a read error may explain. The gene calls are TRBV7-8 and TRBJ2-7, with D perhaps matching TRBD1 or TRBD2 (5 bases each). The CDR3 consists of 14 residues. Germline assignment: CDR1 SGHVS and CDR2 FQNEAQ. The CDR3: CASSIAGTPYEQYF. In DNA form, the CDR3 reads TGTGCCAGCAGCATAGCCGGGACGCCCTACGAGCAGTACTTC.